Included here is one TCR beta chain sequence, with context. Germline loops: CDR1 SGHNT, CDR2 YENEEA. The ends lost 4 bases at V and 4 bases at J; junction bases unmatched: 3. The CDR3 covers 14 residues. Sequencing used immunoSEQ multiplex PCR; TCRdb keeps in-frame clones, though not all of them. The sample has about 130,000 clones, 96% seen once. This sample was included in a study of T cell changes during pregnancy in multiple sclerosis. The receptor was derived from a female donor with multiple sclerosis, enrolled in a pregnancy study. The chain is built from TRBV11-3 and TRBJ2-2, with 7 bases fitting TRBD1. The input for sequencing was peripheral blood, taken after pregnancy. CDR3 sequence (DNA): TGTGCCAGCAGCTCGGGACAGTCCACCGGGGAGCTGTTTTTT. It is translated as CASSSGQSTGELFF.